This T cell receptor (beta chain) was sequenced for a study of blood T cell repertoires in COVID-19. About the study: Acute and convalescent COVID-19 specimens originated in the United States, Italy and Spain.

Assay: immunoSEQ multiplex PCR; the TCRdb copy retains only in-frame clones and omits some. The table has under 100,000 clones, around 87% seen once. The sample taken for sequencing was peripheral blood. The TCR comes from a human donor in a cohort sampled during active COVID-19.

The CDR3 sequence is CASSPRDKQPQHF. CDR3 DNA: TGTGCCAGCTCACCCCGGGACAAGCAGCCCCAGCATTTT. This chain uses TRBV18 with TRBJ1-5; possible D gene TRBD1, 6 bases. Germline loops: CDR1 KGHSH, CDR2 LQKENI. Trimming took off 3 bases at V and 7 bases at J, with 10 bases between the two ends. CDR3 length: 13 amino acids.